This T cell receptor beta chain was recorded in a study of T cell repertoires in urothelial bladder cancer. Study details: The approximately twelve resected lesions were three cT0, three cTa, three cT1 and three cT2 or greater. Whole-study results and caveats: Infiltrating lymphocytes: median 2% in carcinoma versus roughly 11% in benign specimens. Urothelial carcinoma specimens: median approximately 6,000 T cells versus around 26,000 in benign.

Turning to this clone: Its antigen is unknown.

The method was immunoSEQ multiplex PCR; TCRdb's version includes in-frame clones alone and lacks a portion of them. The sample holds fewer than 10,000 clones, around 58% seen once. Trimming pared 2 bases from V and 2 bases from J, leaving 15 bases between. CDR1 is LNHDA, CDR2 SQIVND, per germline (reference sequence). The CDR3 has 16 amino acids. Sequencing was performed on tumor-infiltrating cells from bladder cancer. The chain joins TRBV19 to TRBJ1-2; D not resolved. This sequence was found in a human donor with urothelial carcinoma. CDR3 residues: CASSINRLSGNYGYTF. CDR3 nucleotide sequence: TGTGCCAGTAGTATAAATCGGCTCTCGGGGAACTATGGCTACACCTTC.